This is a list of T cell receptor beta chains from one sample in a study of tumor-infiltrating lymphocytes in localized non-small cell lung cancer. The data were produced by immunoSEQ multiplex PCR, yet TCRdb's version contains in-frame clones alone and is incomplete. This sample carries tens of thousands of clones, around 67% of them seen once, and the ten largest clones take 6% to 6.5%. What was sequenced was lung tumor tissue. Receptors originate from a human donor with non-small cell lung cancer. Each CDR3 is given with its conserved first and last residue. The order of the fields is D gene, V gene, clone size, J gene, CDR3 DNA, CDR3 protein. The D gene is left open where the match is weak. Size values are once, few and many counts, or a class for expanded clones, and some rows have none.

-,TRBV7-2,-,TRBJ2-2,TGTGCCAGCAGCTTAGTAGCGGCGGGGAGCGGGGAGCTGTTTTTT,CASSLVAAGSGELFF
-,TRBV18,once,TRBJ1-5,TGTGCCAGCTCACCCAACGATAATCAGCCCCAGCATTTT,CASSPNDNQPQHF
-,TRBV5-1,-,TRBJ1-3,TGCGCCAGCAGCTTGATCAGCTCTGGCTCTGGAAACACCATATATTTT,CASSLISSGSGNTIYF
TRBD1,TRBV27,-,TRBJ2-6,TGTGCCAGCAGTTTATTGGGGACAGGGGCCTCTGGGGCCAACGTCCTGACTTTC,CASSLLGTGASGANVLTF
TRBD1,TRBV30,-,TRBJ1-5,TGTGCCTGGAGTAAAGGGACAGAAGGTCAGCCCCAGCATTTT,CAWSKGTEGQPQHF
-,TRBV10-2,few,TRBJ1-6,TGCGCCAGCAGTGAGCATAAAGGAGGGGTTCGGAATTCACCCCTCCACTTT,CASSEHKGGVRNSPLHF
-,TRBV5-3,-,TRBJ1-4,TGTGCCAGATTGCCGGAGGGCCTCACAAAAACTAATGAAAAACTGTTTTTT,CARLPEGLTKTNEKLFF
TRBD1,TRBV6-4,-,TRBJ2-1,TGTGCCGGGGACAGAGGTAATGAGCAGTTCTTC,CAGDRGNEQFF
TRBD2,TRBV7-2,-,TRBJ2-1,TGTGCCAGCAGCTTGGGACTACCCATGGATGAGCAGTTCTTC,CASSLGLPMDEQFF
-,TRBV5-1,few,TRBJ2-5,TGCGCCAGCAGCTTGAGGGGATTTCGCGAGACCCAGTACTTC,CASSLRGFRETQYF